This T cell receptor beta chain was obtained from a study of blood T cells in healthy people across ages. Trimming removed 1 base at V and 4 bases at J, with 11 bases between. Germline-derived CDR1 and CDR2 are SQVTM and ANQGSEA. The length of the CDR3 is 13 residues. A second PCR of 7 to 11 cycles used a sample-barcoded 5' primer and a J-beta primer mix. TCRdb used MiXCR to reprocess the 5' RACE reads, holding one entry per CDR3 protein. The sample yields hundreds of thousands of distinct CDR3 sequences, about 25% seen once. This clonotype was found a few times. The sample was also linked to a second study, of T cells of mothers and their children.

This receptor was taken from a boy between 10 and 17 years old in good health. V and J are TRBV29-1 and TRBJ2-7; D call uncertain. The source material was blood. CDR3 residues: CSVEGERGYEQYF. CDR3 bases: TGCAGCGTTGAAGGTGAACGAGGATACGAGCAGTACTTC.